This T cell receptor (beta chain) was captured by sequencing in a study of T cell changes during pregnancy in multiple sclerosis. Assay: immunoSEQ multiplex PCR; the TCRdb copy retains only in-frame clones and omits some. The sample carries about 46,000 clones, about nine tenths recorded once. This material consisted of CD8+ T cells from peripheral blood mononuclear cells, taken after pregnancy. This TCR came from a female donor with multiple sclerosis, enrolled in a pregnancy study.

The CDR3 loop reads CASSLGPRAHQPQHF. The CDR3 DNA is TGTGCCAGCAGCTTAGGTCCCAGGGCCCATCAGCCCCAGCATTTT. The rearrangement joins TRBV7-2 to TRBJ1-5; D is possibly TRBD1 (5 bases). The CDR3 covers 15 residues. The ends were cut back, 1 base at V and 5 bases at J, with 12 bases in the middle. Germline CDR1 reads SGHTA; CDR2 reads FQGNSA. The full variable domain, rest sourced from reference TRBV7-2 and TRBJ1-5, is GAGVSQSPSNKVTEKGKDVELRCDPISGHTALYWYRQSLGQGLEFLIYFQGNSAPDKSGLPSDRFSAERTGGSVSTLTIQRTQQEDSAVYLCASSLGPRAHQPQHFGDGTRLSIL.